This T cell receptor (beta chain) is from a study of T cell changes during pregnancy in multiple sclerosis. The table came from immunoSEQ multiplex PCR; TCRdb's copy has only in-frame clones and leaves some out. The repertoire holds 20,000 to 25,000 clones, 85% seen once, with 15% to 17% in the top ten. The table lists this clone with a few counts. Per germline, CDR1 GTSNPN and CDR2 SVGIG (reference sequence). V was clipped by 4 bases and J by 3 bases, with 6 bases between them. This CDR3 region has 11 residues. The sequence derives from a female donor in good health, enrolled as a control in a pregnancy study. This sample comprised CD8+ T cells from peripheral blood mononuclear cells, obtained in the first trimester of pregnancy. The gene calls are TRBV30 and TRBJ1-1; D is unresolved. The CDR3 sequence: CAWIPDTEAFF. The CDR3 DNA reads as TGTGCCTGGATCCCGGACACTGAAGCTTTCTTT. The full variable domain, rest sourced from reference TRBV30 and TRBJ1-1, is SQTIHQWPATLVQPVGSPLSLECTVEGTSNPNLYWYRQAAGRGLQLLFYSVGIGQISSEVPQNLSASRPQDRQFILSSKKLLLSDSGFYLCAWIPDTEAFFGQGTRLTVV.